These 4 T cell receptor beta chains were sequenced from one sample in a study of T-cell memory formation after mild COVID-19. TCRdb used MiXCR to reprocess the 5' RACE reads, holding one entry per CDR3 protein. This sample carries 150,000 to 200,000 distinct CDR3 sequences, more than 15% of them seen once, and the ten largest clones take approximately 2.1%. The sample taken for sequencing was PBMCs or a T cell subset sorted from them (not recorded which). The receptors were sampled from an adult woman who had mild COVID-19 (a few samples of this study predate the infection). Cell type and time point are not known.

The V and J genes are TRBV6-5 and TRBJ1-2; D unclear. The CDR3 consists of 14 residues. V was shortened by 6 bases and J by 6 bases, with 17 bases between the two germline ends. Per germline, CDR1 MNHEY and CDR2 SVGAGI. This CDR3 is CASRKIQRWDGYTF. In nucleotides, the CDR3 is TGTGCCAGCAGAAAAATCCAACGGTGGGATGGCTACACCTTC.

Details on this clonotype: The junction does not match germline at one end; this may be a read error. J is TRBJ1-5 and V is TRBV12-3 or TRBV12-4; no firm D call. This CDR3 contains 14 residues. The CDR3 loop reads CAGSWTDSNQPQHF. In DNA, the CDR3 is TGTGCCGGCAGTTGGACGGATAGCAATCAGCCCCAGCATTTT.

This clonotype was picked up a small number of times. The genes are TRBV27 and TRBJ1-2, with TRBD1 matching 7 bases. This CDR3 has 13 amino acids. The J segment lost 8 bases and the V segment lost 5 bases, leaving 8 bases of the junction unmatched. The V gene's germline CDR1 is MNHEY and CDR2 SMNVEV (reference sequence). CDR3 region: CASSPTGVRGYTF. The DNA of the CDR3 is TGTGCCAGCAGTCCCACAGGGGTACGGGGCTACACCTTC.

The V and J genes are TRBV19 and TRBJ2-1; 9 positions agree with TRBD1. With V trimmed by 6 bases and J by 9 bases, 6 bases remained unmatched. Germline lookup yields CDR1 LNHDA and CDR2 SQIVND (reference sequence). The length of the CDR3 is 13 residues. The CDR3 protein is CASRPDRGSEQFF. In DNA form, the CDR3 reads TGTGCCAGTAGACCCGACAGGGGGTCTGAGCAGTTCTTC.